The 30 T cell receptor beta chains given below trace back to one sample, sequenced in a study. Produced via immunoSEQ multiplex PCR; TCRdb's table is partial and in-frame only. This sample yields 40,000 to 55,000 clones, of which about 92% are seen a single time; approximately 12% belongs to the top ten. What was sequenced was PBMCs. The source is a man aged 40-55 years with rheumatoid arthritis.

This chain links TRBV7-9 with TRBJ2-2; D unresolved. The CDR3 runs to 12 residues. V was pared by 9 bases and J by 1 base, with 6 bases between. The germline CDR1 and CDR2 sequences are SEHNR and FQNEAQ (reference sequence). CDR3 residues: CASRLNTGELFF. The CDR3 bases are TGTGCCAGTCGATTGAACACCGGGGAGCTGTTTTTT.

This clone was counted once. CDR3 loop: CASSFPSGKYNEQFF. The CDR3 DNA follows: TGTGCCAGCAGTTTCCCTAGCGGGAAGTACAATGAGCAGTTCTTC. V gene TRBV28 combines with J gene TRBJ2-1, with TRBD2 identical over 9 bases. Trimming removed 3 bases from V and 4 bases from J; junction bases left unmatched: 4. The V gene's germline CDR1 is MDHEN and CDR2 SYDVKM. The CDR3 is 15 residues long.

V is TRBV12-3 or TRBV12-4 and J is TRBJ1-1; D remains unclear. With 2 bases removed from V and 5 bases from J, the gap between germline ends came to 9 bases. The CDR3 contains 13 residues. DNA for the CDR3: TGTGCCAGCAGTTTATCCGGGAAGACTGAAGCTTTCTTT. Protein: CASSLSGKTEAFF.

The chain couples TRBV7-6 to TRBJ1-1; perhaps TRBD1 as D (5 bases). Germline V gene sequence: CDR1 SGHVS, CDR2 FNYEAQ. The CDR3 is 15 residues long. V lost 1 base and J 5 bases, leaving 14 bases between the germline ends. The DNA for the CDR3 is TGTGCCAGCAGCTTAGGTCCGGGGCTTGGAACTGAAGCTTTCTTT. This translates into CASSLGPGLGTEAFF.

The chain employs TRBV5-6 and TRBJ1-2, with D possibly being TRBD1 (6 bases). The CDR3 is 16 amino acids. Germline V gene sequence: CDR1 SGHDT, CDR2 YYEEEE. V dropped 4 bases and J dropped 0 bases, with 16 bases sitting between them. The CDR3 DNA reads TGTGCCAGCAGCCCTGGGGGGGCCCGCGCTAACTATGGCTACACCTTC. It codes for CASSPGGARANYGYTF.

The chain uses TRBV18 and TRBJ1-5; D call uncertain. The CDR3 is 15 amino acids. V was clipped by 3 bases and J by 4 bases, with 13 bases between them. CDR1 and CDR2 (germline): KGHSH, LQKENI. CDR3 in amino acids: CASSPRTDVNQPQHF. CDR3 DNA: TGTGCCAGCTCACCTCGGACCGACGTAAATCAGCCCCAGCATTTT.

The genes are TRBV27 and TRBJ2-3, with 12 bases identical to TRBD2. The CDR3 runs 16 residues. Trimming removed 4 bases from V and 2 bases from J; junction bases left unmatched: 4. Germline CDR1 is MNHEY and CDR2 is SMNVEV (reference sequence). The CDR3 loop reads CASSYGLAGNTDTQYF. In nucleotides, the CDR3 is TGTGCCAGCAGTTACGGACTAGCGGGAAACACAGATACGCAGTATTTT.

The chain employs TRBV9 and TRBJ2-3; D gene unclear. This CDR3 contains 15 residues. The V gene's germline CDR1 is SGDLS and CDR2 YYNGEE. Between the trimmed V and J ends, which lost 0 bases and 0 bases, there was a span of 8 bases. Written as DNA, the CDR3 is TGTGCCAGCAGCGTAGCTGCATATAGCACAGATACGCAGTATTTT. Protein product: CASSVAAYSTDTQYF.

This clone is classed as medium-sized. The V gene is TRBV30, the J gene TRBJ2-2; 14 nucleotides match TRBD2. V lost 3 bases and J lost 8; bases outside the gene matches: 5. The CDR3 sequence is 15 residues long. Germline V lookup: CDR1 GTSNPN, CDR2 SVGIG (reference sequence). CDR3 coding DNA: TGTGCCTGGAGGGGGACTAGCGGGAGTAGAGGGGAGCTGTTTTTT. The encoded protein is CAWRGTSGSRGELFF.

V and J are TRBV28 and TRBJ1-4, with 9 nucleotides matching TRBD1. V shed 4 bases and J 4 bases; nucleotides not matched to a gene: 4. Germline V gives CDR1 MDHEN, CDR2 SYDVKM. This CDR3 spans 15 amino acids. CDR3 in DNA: TGTGCCAGCAGTTCTCCGGGACAGGGTAATGAAAAACTGTTTTTT. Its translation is CASSSPGQGNEKLFF.

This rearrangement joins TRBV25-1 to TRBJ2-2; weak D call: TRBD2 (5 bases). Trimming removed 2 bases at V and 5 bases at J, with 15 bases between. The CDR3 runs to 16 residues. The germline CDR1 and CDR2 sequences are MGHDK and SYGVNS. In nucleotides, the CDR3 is TGTGCCAGCAGTGAACCTCGAGGGAGTGGAACCGGGGAGCTGTTTTTT. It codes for CASSEPRGSGTGELFF.

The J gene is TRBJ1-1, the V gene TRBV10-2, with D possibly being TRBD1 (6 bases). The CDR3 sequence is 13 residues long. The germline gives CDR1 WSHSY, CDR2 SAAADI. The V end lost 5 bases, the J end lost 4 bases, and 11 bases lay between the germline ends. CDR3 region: CASSRTDGTEAFF. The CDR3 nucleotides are TGCGCCAGCAGTCGGACAGACGGCACTGAAGCTTTCTTT.

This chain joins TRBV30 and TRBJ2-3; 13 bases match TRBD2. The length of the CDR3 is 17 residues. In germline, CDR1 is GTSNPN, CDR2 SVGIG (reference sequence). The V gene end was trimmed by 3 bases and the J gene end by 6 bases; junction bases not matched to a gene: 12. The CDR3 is CAWRDLTSGGAGDTQYF. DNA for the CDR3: TGTGCCTGGAGAGACCTTACTAGCGGGGGGGCCGGGGATACGCAGTATTTT.

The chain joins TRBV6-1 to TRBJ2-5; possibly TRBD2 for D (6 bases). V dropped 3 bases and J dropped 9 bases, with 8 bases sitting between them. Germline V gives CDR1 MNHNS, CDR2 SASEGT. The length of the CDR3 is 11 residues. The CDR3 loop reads CASSDRRAQYF. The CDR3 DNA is TGTGCCAGCAGTGACCGGAGGGCCCAGTACTTC.

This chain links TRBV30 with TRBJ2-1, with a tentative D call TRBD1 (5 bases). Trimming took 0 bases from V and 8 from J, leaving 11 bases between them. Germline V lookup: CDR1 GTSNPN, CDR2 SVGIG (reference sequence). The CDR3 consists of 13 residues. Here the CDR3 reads CAWSVDPRDEQFF. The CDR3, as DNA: TGTGCCTGGAGTGTAGACCCCAGGGATGAGCAGTTCTTC.

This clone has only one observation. Here the CDR3 reads CASSRTASGELFF. The CDR3 coding sequence is TGTGCCAGCTCGAGGACAGCTTCCGGGGAGCTGTTTTTT. This chain links TRBV18 with TRBJ2-2; D might be TRBD1 (6 bases). The CDR3 extends over 13 amino acids. Per germline, CDR1 KGHSH and CDR2 LQKENI. Trimming removed 6 bases from V and 6 bases from J, with 11 bases in between.

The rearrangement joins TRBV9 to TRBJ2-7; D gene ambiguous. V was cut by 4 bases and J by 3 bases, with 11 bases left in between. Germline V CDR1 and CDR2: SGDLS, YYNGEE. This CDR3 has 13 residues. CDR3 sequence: CASSPDGYYEQYF. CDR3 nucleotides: TGTGCCAGCAGCCCGGACGGCTACTACGAGCAGTACTTC.

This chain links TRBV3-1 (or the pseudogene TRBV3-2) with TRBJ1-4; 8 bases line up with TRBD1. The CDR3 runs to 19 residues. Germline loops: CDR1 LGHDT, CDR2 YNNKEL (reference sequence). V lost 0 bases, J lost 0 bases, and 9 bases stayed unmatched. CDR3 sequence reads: CASSQDTWDRLATNEKLFF. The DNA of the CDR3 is TGTGCCAGCAGCCAAGATACTTGGGACAGGCTTGCAACTAATGAAAAACTGTTTTTT.

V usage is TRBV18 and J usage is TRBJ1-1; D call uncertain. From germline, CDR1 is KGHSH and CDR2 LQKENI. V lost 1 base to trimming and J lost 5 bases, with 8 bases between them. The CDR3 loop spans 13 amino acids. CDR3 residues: CASSPRKGTEAFF. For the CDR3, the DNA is TGTGCCAGCTCACCACGAAAGGGAACTGAAGCTTTCTTT.

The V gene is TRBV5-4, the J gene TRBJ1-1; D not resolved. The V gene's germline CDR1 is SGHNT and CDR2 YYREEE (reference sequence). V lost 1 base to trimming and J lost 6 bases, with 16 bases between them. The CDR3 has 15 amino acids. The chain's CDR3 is CASSLIEGWGSEAFF. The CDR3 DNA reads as TGTGCCAGCAGCTTGATCGAGGGCTGGGGATCTGAAGCTTTCTTT.

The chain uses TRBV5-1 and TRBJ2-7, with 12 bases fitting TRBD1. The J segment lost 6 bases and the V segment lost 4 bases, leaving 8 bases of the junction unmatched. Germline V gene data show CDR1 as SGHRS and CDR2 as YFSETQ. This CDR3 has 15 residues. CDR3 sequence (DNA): TGCGCCAGCAGCCAGGGACAGGGGGCGATCGGCGAGCAGTACTTC. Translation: CASSQGQGAIGEQYF.

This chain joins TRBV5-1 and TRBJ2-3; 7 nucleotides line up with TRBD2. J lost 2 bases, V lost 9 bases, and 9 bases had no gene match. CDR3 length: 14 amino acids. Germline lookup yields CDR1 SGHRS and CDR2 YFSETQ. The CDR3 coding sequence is TGCGCCACGCAGCGGGACCTAGCCACAGATACGCAGTATTTT. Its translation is CATQRDLATDTQYF.

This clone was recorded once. For the CDR3, the DNA is TGTGCCAGCAGCTTAATATCGGTCGAACAGGGGGACTACGAGCAGTACTTC. Translated: CASSLISVEQGDYEQYF. The chain has TRBV7-6 and TRBJ2-7, with TRBD1 matching 8 bases. After removal of 2 bases from V and 3 bases from J, the junction contained 12 bases not matched to a gene. Germline V lookup: CDR1 SGHVS, CDR2 FNYEAQ. CDR3 length: 17 amino acids.

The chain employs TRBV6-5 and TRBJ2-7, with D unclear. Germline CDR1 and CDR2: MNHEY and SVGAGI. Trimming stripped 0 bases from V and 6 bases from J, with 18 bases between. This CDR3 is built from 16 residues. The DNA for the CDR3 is TGTGCCAGCAGTTACTCCAATCCCCAGGTATCGGGCGAGCAGTACTTC. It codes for CASSYSNPQVSGEQYF.

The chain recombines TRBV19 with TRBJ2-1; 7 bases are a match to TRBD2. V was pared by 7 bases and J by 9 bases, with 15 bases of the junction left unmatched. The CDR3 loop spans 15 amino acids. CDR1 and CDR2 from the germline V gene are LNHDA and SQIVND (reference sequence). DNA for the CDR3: TGTGCCAGTACCCTGACTTTGCGTTCGGGGGGTGAGCAGTTCTTC. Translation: CASTLTLRSGGEQFF. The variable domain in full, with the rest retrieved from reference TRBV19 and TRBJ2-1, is DGGITQSPKYLFRKEGQNVTLSCEQNLNHDAMYWYRQDPGQGLRLIYYSQIVNDFQKGDIAEGYSVSREKKESFPLTVTSAQKNPTAFYLCASTLTLRSGGEQFFGPGTRLTVL.

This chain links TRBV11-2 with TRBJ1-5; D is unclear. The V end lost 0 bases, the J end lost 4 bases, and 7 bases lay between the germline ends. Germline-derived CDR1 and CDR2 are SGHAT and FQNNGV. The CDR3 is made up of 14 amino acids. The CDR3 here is CASSLDGPNQPQHF. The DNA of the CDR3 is TGTGCCAGCAGCTTAGATGGGCCGAATCAGCCCCAGCATTTT.

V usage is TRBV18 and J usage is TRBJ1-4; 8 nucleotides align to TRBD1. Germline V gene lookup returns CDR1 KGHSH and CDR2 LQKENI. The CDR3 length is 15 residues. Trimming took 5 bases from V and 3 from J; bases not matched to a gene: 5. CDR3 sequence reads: CASSFGQGANEKLFF. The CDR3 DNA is TGTGCCAGCTCATTTGGACAGGGCGCTAATGAAAAACTGTTTTTT.

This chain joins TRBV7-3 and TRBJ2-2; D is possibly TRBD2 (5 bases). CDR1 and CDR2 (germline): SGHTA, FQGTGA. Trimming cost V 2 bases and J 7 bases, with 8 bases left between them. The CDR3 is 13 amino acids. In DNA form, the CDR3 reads TGTGCCAGCAGCTTACAGGAGGTCGGGGAGCTGTTTTTT. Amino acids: CASSLQEVGELFF.

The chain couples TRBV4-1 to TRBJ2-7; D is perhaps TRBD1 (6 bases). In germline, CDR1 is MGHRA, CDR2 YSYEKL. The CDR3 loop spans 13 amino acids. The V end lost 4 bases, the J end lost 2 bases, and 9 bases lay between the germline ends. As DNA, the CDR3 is TGCGCCAGCAGCCCGGACAGAGCCTACGAGCAGTACTTC. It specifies CASSPDRAYEQYF.

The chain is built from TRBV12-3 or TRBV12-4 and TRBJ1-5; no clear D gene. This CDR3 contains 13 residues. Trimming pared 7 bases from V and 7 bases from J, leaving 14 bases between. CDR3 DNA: TGTGCCAGCACCAAGGACCCTCGCCAGCCCCAGCATTTT. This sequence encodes CASTKDPRQPQHF.